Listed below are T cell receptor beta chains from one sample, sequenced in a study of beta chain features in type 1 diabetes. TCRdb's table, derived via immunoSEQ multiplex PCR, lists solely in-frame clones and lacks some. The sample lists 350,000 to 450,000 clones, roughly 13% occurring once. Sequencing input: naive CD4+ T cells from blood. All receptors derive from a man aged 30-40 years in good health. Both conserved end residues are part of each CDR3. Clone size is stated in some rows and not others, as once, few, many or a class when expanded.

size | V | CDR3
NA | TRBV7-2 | CASSLGERETQYF
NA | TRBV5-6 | CASNIGTVNTEAFF
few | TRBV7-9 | CASSLNGLGETQYF
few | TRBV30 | CAWSKGTGELYGYTF
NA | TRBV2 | CASSEVGELFF
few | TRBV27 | CASSLGGPVETQYF
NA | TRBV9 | CASRPGPSLSNTGELFF
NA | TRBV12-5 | CASGTGTHRIHNEQFF
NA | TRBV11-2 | CASSRGGVKRNIQYF
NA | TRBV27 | CASSFVAEETQYF
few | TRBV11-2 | CASSLTGGTYEQYF
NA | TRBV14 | CASSGDRRGYTF
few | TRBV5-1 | CASRTEGDTQYF
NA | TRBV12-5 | CASGPDTYTEAFF
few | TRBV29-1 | CSVLEQLNSPLHF
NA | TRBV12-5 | CASGLVLAGTSGRLNEQFF
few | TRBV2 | CASTPRYEQYF
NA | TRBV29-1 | CSTRQSANTGELFF
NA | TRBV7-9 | CASSLQLNTEAFF
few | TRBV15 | CATSMPGEQYF
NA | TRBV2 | CASSDFRPSAGTQYF
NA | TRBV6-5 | CASSFIGEGTQYF
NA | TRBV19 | CASSQGAEETQYF
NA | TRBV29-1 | CSGPQWGGLGQETQYF
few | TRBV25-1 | CASSEGQGVRGQYF
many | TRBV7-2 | CASSLGTDTQYF
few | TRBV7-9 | CASSLASLEAFF
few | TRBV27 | CASSLRTGASDTQYF
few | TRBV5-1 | CASSQGLLGLSKNIQYF
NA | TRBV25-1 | CASSEGQGISPLHF
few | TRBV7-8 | CASSSGLAGFLSSYNEQFF
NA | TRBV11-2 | CASSSDPAVTDTQYF
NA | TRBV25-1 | CASSGGLDGYTF
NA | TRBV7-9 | CASSLANLAGSEETQYF
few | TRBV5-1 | CASSLDSPYEQYF
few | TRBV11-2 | CASSFRVHQETQYF
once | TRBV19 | CATRPGGYYGYTF
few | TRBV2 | CASSSSRGPNEQFF
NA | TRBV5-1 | CASTEGSSQETQYF
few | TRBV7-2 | CASSPYRFNTDTQYF
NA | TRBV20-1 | CSASLLSEQYF
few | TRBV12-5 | CASGLVLGSGSGVRKNIQYF
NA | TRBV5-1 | CASSLPQSNEQFF
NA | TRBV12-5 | CASGSSGTSGYNEQFF
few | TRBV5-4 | CASSSVRTSESGELFF
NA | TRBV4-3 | CASSQDFEGRTQYF
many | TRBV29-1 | CSVRAGPGQPQHF
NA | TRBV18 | CASSPRSGRPTDTQYF
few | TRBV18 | CASSPTQGHYMEGSQYF
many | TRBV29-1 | CSVPGQGYEQFF
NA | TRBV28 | CASSLNRGNYEQYF